Shown below are 9 T cell receptor beta chains from a single sample sequenced in a study of T-cell memory formation after mild COVID-19. TCRdb re-called the 5' RACE reads with MiXCR, one entry per CDR3 protein. The sample carries fewer than 700,000 distinct CDR3 sequences, roughly 17% recorded once. Sequencing input: PBMCs or a T cell subset sorted from them (not recorded which). The receptors were gathered from an adult woman who had mild COVID-19 (a few samples of this study predate the infection). Cell type and time point are not known.

The rearrangement joins TRBV6-5 to TRBJ2-6, with a tentative D call TRBD2 (5 bases). The CDR3 spans 19 residues. CDR1 MNHEY and CDR2 SVGAGI come from the germline V gene. Between the trimmed V and J ends, which lost 0 bases and 5 bases, there was a span of 20 bases. This CDR3 is CASSYSNLARGSWANVLTF. The CDR3 DNA reads as TGTGCCAGCAGTTACTCGAATTTAGCCCGGGGTTCCTGGGCCAACGTCCTGACTTTC.

The chain carries TRBV4-1 and TRBJ1-1; tentative D call: TRBD1 (5 bases). This CDR3 has 15 amino acids. Germline V CDR1 and CDR2: MGHRA, YSYEKL. V shed 1 base and J shed 3 bases, with 12 bases lying between them. This CDR3 reads CASSQVPGMDTEAFF. The CDR3 nucleotides are TGCGCCAGCAGCCAAGTTCCAGGGATGGACACTGAAGCTTTCTTT.

V gene TRBV15 combines with J gene TRBJ2-1, with TRBD2 matching 12 bases. The length of the CDR3 is 15 residues. The trim removed 0 bases at V and 9 bases at J, leaving 3 bases unmatched. CDR1 LNHNV and CDR2 YYDKDF come from the germline V gene (reference sequence). CDR3 nucleotide sequence: TGTGCCACCAGCAGAGATGGACTAGCGGGAAGTGAGCAGTTCTTC. The encoded protein is CATSRDGLAGSEQFF.

There are many counts of this clonotype. The chain couples TRBV4-1 to TRBJ2-3, with 10 bases fitting TRBD2. The CDR3 runs to 17 residues. Unmatched junction bases numbered 11, after V lost 4 bases and J lost 4 bases. Per germline, CDR1 MGHRA and CDR2 YSYEKL. CDR3 loop: CASSREHPGTSADTQYF. CDR3 nucleotide sequence: TGCGCCAGCAGCCGGGAACATCCCGGGACTAGCGCAGATACGCAGTATTTT.

This chain connects TRBV5-4 to TRBJ2-7; maybe TRBD2 (6 bases). Germline V CDR1 and CDR2: SGHNT, YYREEE (reference sequence). The CDR3 consists of 16 residues. The V gene lost 4 bases and the J gene lost 0 bases, with 17 bases spanning the gap. The CDR3 loop reads CASSSLSGASSYEQYF. CDR3 coding DNA: TGTGCCAGCAGCAGCCTCTCGGGAGCGTCCTCCTACGAGCAGTACTTC.

The chain joins TRBV4-1 to TRBJ1-1; 7 nucleotides align to TRBD1. Germline CDR1 and CDR2: MGHRA and YSYEKL. After removal of 2 bases from V and 2 bases from J, the junction contained 5 bases not matched to a gene. The CDR3 spans 15 residues. The CDR3 region is CASSQQTGKNTEAFF. The CDR3 region has the DNA TGCGCCAGCAGCCAACAGACAGGGAAAAACACTGAAGCTTTCTTT.

This clonotype was detected only a few times. In DNA form, the CDR3 reads TGTGCCAGCAGCCAAACGGGGAATTCACCCCTCCACTTT. Its translation: CASSQTGNSPLHF. The chain couples TRBV7-3 to TRBJ1-6; D not resolved. There are 13 residues in the CDR3. The V gene lost 5 bases and the J gene lost 7 bases, with 9 bases spanning the gap. Germline V gene data show CDR1 as SGHTA and CDR2 as FQGTGA.

In this sample, this clonotype turned up a few times. V usage is TRBV12-3 or TRBV12-4 and J usage is TRBJ1-1; TRBD1 agrees at 8 bases. V shed 5 bases, J shed 1 base, and the junction held 6 bases outside the gene matches. This CDR3 has 15 residues. For the CDR3, the DNA is TGTGCCAGCAGTCCAACGGGACAGGCGAACACTGAAGCTTTCTTT. This sequence encodes CASSPTGQANTEAFF.

This clonotype was seen more than once but under ten times. The chain combines TRBV4-1 with TRBJ2-1, with 7 bases matching TRBD2. The CDR3 has 18 amino acids. CDR1 MGHRA and CDR2 YSYEKL come from the germline V gene. Losses at the gene ends were 2 bases for V and 0 bases for J; bases not matched to a gene: 10. CDR3 bases: TGCGCCAGCAGCCAATGGGAGTCGCGGGGGAGCTCCTACAATGAGCAGTTCTTC. Protein: CASSQWESRGSSYNEQFF.